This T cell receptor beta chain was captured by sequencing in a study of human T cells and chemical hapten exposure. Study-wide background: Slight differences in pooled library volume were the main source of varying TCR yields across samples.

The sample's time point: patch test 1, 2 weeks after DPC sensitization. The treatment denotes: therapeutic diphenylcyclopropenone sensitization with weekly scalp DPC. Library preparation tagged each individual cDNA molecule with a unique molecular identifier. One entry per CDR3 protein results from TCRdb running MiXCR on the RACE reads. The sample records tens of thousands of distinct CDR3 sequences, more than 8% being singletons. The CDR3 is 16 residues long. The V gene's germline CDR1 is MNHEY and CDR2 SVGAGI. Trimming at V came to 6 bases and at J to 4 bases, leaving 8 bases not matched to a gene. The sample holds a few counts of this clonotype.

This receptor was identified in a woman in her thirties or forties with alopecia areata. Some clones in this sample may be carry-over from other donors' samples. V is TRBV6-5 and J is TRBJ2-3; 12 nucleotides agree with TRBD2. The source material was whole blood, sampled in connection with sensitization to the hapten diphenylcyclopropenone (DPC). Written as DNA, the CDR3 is TGTGCCAGCAGGACTAGCGGGGGCGCGAACCCAGATACGCAGTATTTT. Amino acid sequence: CASRTSGGANPDTQYF.